What follows are 12 T cell receptor beta chains derived from one specimen sequenced in a study of early T cells in non-severe SARS-CoV-2 infection. Using its own MiXCR run on the 5' RACE reads, TCRdb lists one record per CDR3 protein. There are more than 45,000 distinct CDR3 sequences in the sample; roughly 5.9% occur only once, and 6.8% lies in the top ten. Sequencing input: whole blood. The source of these receptors is an adult who was a healthcare worker with PCR-confirmed SARS-CoV-2 infection or an uninfected control (not recorded which).

Ten or more counts support this clonotype. The chain combines TRBV9 with TRBJ1-4; unclear D gene. Per the germline V gene, CDR1 is SGDLS and CDR2 is YYNGEE. This CDR3 comprises 18 residues. V was cut by 3 bases and J by 0 bases, with 18 bases left in between. CDR3 sequence: CASSAGLSPLPTNEKLFF. CDR3 sequence (DNA): TGTGCCAGCAGCGCCGGACTTTCCCCCCTTCCAACTAATGAAAAACTGTTTTTT.

CDR3 region: CASSWPQVNEQFF. The CDR3 region has the DNA TGTGCCAGCAGTTGGCCCCAAGTGAATGAGCAGTTCTTC. The chain links TRBV6-2 or TRBV6-3 to TRBJ2-1; D is ambiguous. Germline values: CDR1 MNHEY, CDR2 SVGEGT. CDR3 size: 13 residues. V shed 4 bases and J shed 7 bases, with 11 bases lying between them.

This clonotype was recorded many times. The chain recombines TRBV5-1 with TRBJ1-1; D gene ambiguous. Germline V gene sequence: CDR1 SGHRS, CDR2 YFSETQ. The CDR3 has 15 amino acids. With 6 bases removed from V and 5 bases from J, the gap between germline ends came to 20 bases. The CDR3 region is CASTLVGALGTEAFF. In nucleotides, the CDR3 is TGCGCCAGCACCCTTGTTGGCGCCCTGGGAACTGAAGCTTTCTTT.

This clonotype has at least ten counts. This chain connects TRBV7-8 to TRBJ2-1, with D possibly matching TRBD1 (5 bases). Trimming took off 1 base at V and 5 bases at J, with 15 bases between the two ends. The CDR3 has 16 amino acids. Germline-derived CDR1 and CDR2 are SGHVS and FQNEAQ. CDR3 nucleotide sequence: TGTGCCAGCAGCTTAGAGTCACGTGGGGCCAACAATGAGCAGTTCTTC. Protein sequence: CASSLESRGANNEQFF. Full variable domain (rest looked up from reference TRBV7-8 and TRBJ2-1): GAGVSQSPRYKVAKRGQDVALRCDPISGHVSLFWYQQALGQGPEFLTYFQNEAQLDKSGLPSDRFFAERPEGSVSTLKIQRTQQEDSAVYLCASSLESRGANNEQFFGPGTRLTVL.

This clonotype was seen at least ten times. V is TRBV5-1 and J is TRBJ2-1; D gene uncertain. Germline V gene sequence: CDR1 SGHRS, CDR2 YFSETQ. This CDR3 is 15 amino acids long. V lost 0 bases to trimming and J lost 0 bases, with 7 bases between them. The CDR3 region is CASSLDFSSYNEQFF. CDR3 sequence (DNA): TGCGCCAGCAGCTTGGATTTTAGCTCCTACAATGAGCAGTTCTTC.

This clonotype showed up just a few times. V gene TRBV29-1 combines with J gene TRBJ1-2; D remains ambiguous. Germline V gene lookup returns CDR1 SQVTM and CDR2 ANQGSEA. V dropped 6 bases and J dropped 13 bases, with 12 bases sitting between them. There are 9 residues in the CDR3. The CDR3 region has the DNA TGCAGCGTCGGACGCCCGAGCACCTTC. As protein: CSVGRPSTF.

This clonotype was recorded many times. The V call is TRBV27, the J call TRBJ2-7; 8 positions agree with TRBD1. V lost 3 bases, J lost 6 bases, and 10 bases stayed unmatched. CDR1 is MNHEY, CDR2 SMNVEV, per germline (reference sequence). CDR3 length: 15 residues. CDR3 protein: CASSFAHGQGGEQYF. CDR3 bases: TGTGCCAGCAGTTTTGCCCACGGACAGGGAGGCGAGCAGTACTTC.

The CDR3 region has the DNA TGTGCCAGCGCCGCGGGGGTCTACGAGCAGTACTTC. Protein sequence: CASAAGVYEQYF. The chain joins TRBV6-6 to TRBJ2-7, with 7 bases identical to TRBD2. Per the germline V gene, CDR1 is MNHNY and CDR2 is SVGAGI (reference sequence). The CDR3 length is 12 residues. V lost 8 bases and J lost 3; bases outside the gene matches: 4.

This clonotype was seen at least ten times. The chain employs TRBV12-3 or TRBV12-4 and TRBJ1-3; 8 positions agree with TRBD1. CDR3 length: 14 residues. The junction had 7 bases not matched to a gene; V was cut back by 6 bases and J by 6 bases. CDR3 nucleotides: TGTGCCAGCAGCCCGACAGGGGCTGAAAACACCATATATTTT. It codes for CASSPTGAENTIYF.

This clonotype has only a few counts. The chain joins TRBV9 to TRBJ2-1, with TRBD2 matching over 11 bases. CDR3 length equals 16 residues. The germline V gene has CDR1 SGDLS and CDR2 YYNGEE. The trim removed 3 bases at V and 4 bases at J, leaving 6 bases unmatched. CDR3 DNA sequence: TGTGCCAGCAGCGCCGCTAGCGGGAGGTCTTACAATGAGCAGTTCTTC. Its translation is CASSAASGRSYNEQFF. Based on the CDR3 plus reference TRBV9 and TRBJ2-1, the full variable domain is DSGVTQTPKHLITATGQRVTLRCSPRSGDLSVYWYQQSLDQGLQFLIQYYNGEERAKGNILERFSAQQFPDLHSELNLSSLELGDSALYFCASSAASGRSYNEQFFGPGTRLTVL.

This clonotype was counted at least ten times. The chain carries TRBV27 and TRBJ1-2, with 7 bases fitting TRBD1. This CDR3 contains 16 residues. J lost 8 bases, V lost 6 bases, and 18 bases had no gene match. Germline V gene sequence: CDR1 MNHEY, CDR2 SMNVEV (reference sequence). The CDR3 coding sequence is TGTGCCAGCAGCCAAAGCGGAGGGGGCGCATCTAGAGGCTACACCTTC. Its translation: CASSQSGGGASRGYTF.

This clonotype came up many times. V usage is TRBV10-3 and J usage is TRBJ1-5; TRBD1 is a possible D gene (5 bases). This CDR3 comprises 14 residues. The V gene lost 4 bases and the J gene lost 4 bases, with 11 bases spanning the gap. Germline V gene lookup returns CDR1 ENHRY and CDR2 SYGVKD. CDR3 amino acids: CAISAGIPNQPQHF. The CDR3 DNA reads as TGTGCCATCAGTGCAGGGATCCCAAATCAGCCCCAGCATTTT.